What follows are 8 T cell receptor beta chains derived from one specimen sequenced in a study of CD8+CD57+ T cells in acquired aplastic anemia. Researchers used genomic DNA as the template to profile TCR beta VDJ and CDR3. TCRdb called the reads again in MiXCR, with one record for every CDR3 protein. The repertoire holds roughly 250,000 distinct CDR3 sequences, less than 85% seen once, with approximately 40% in the top ten. The patients chosen for sequencing had shown expansion of CD8+CD57+ cells (detected by flow cytometry). Sequenced sample: sorted CD4+, CD8+, or CD8+CD57+ T cells (not recorded which) from PBMCs. The source is a human donor with aplastic anemia.

The rearrangement joins TRBV9 to TRBJ1-1, with D uncertain. From germline, CDR1 is SGDLS and CDR2 YYNGEE. There are 15 residues in the CDR3. With 5 bases removed from V and 11 bases from J, the gap between germline ends came to 25 bases. For the CDR3, the DNA is TGTGCCAGCAGTGTTGAAGCGGGAAACACCGGGGAGGCTTTCTTT. Encoded protein: CASSVEAGNTGEAFF.

This chain connects TRBV7-9 to TRBJ2-3; D uncertain. This CDR3 is built from 16 residues. Germline-derived CDR1 and CDR2 are SEHNR and FQNEAQ (reference sequence). The germline V and J ends were trimmed by 4 bases and 11 bases, with 25 bases remaining between them. CDR3 in amino acids: CASSSDPGSTLRGQYF. As DNA, the CDR3 is TGTGCCAGCAGCTCCGACCCGGGTTCGACTTTAAGAGGGCAGTATTTT.

To note about this clonotype: At one boundary the junction diverges from the germline segment, which might be a read error. The gene calls are TRBV12-5 and TRBJ2-3, with unresolved D. Per germline, CDR1 LGHNT and CDR2 FRNRAP. The CDR3 runs 14 residues. The CDR3 region has the DNA TGTGCTAGTAGTTTAGAGAGACCCCGTACTTCGCAGTATTTT. Translated: CASSLERPRTSQYF.

The V and J genes are TRBV27 and TRBJ2-5; 16 bases line up with TRBD2. The CDR3 totals 17 residues. Germline lookup yields CDR1 MNHEY and CDR2 SMNVEV (reference sequence). V dropped 6 bases and J dropped 5; count of bases not matched to a gene: 9. As DNA, the CDR3 is TGTGCCAGCAGACAGGGACTAGCGGGAGGGCCGGAGGAGACCCAGTACTTC. This encodes CASRQGLAGGPEETQYF.

This chain connects TRBV15 to TRBJ2-1; D gene uncertain. Looked up from germline, CDR1 is LNHNV and CDR2 is YYDKDF (reference sequence). The ends were cut back, 6 bases at V and 5 bases at J, with 8 bases in the middle. The CDR3 runs to 12 residues. As DNA, the CDR3 is TGTGCCACCAGAGTTTCCGACAATGAGCAGTTCTTC. Its translation is CATRVSDNEQFF.

This clonotype was found many times. The V call is TRBV6-5, the J call TRBJ2-1; the D gene is possibly TRBD1 (6 bases). CDR3 length equals 14 residues. Trimming removed 3 bases at V and 7 bases at J, with 13 bases between. The germline V gene has CDR1 MNHEY and CDR2 SVGAGI. For the CDR3, the DNA is TGTGCCAGCAGTTATTCACTGGGGGCGAATGAGCAGTTCTTC. Amino acids: CASSYSLGANEQFF.

Comments on this clonotype: Relative to the germline gene, one junction end is altered; a read error may explain this. This chain joins TRBV9 and TRBJ1-4, with D hard to call. CDR1 is SGDLS, CDR2 YYNGEE, per germline. CDR3 size: 17 residues. CDR3 in amino acids: CAISESSEAQINEKLFF. The DNA of the CDR3 is TGTGCCATCAGCGAGTCTTCAGAAGCGCAAATTAATGAAAAACTGTTTTTT.

The chain couples TRBV7-8 to TRBJ1-5; D not resolved. The CDR3 loop spans 14 amino acids. CDR1 and CDR2 (germline): SGHVS, FQNEAQ. V lost 9 bases and J 10 bases, leaving 22 bases between the germline ends. The CDR3 is CASSLVAGFGPQHF. For the CDR3, the DNA is TGTGCCAGTAGTTTAGTGGCAGGCTTCGGTCCCCAGCATTTT.